This T cell receptor beta chain was recorded in a study of response to subunit inactivated influenza vaccine. Study findings and constraints: Researchers suggested that each seasonal influenza vaccination recruits few new T cells.

One entry per CDR3 protein, called by TCRdb with MiXCR from the RT-PCR reads. The sample contains hundreds of thousands of distinct CDR3 sequences, about 12% of which appear only once. About this clonotype: Its target is not known.

CDR1 SGHDN and CDR2 FVKESK come from the germline V gene. The trim removed 4 bases at V and 9 bases at J, leaving 3 bases unmatched. The CDR3 length is 13 residues. The source material was PBMCs from blood, sampled on the day of vaccination. The TCR was taken from a man between 45 and 60 years old who received an inactivated influenza vaccine. The chain links TRBV14 to TRBJ2-4; 10 positions agree with TRBD1. CDR3 loop: CASSLWDRGIQYF. CDR3 bases: TGTGCCAGCAGCCTTTGGGACAGGGGCATTCAGTACTTC.